This is a list of T cell receptor beta chains from one sample in a study of CD8 T cells in Susac syndrome. Each CDR3 protein gets one entry after TCRdb re-called the immunoSEQ multiplex PCR reads with MiXCR. The profile covers approximately 280,000 distinct CDR3 sequences, with approximately 81% appearing a single time and approximately 0.11% taken by the ten largest. The sequenced material came from CD8+ T cells from PBMCs. The receptors come from a human donor with multiple sclerosis. The CDR3 runs from the conserved cysteine through the conserved F or W. A D gene is named only where the DNA matches it firmly. Rows give clone size only sometimes, using once, few, many, or a class for an expanded clone.

CDR3aa: CASSKTFTDTQYF
CDR3nt: TGTGCCAGCAGCAAAACGTTCACAGATACGCAGTATTTT
j_gene: TRBJ2-3
v_gene: TRBV11-3
d_gene: NA
abundance: few

CDR3aa: CASSLTLARKQFF
CDR3nt: TGTGCCAGCAGTTTAACCCTAGCGAGAAAGCAGTTCTTC
j_gene: TRBJ2-1
v_gene: TRBV27
d_gene: NA
abundance: NA

CDR3aa: CASSLGHKGRKNTEAFF
CDR3nt: TGTGCCAGCAGCTTAGGGCACAAGGGACGGAAGAACACTGAAGCTTTCTTT
j_gene: TRBJ1-1
v_gene: TRBV7-2
d_gene: NA
abundance: NA

CDR3aa: CASSRPANYEQYF
CDR3nt: TGTGCCAGCAGCCGACCGGCTAACTACGAGCAGTACTTC
j_gene: TRBJ2-7
v_gene: TRBV28
d_gene: NA
abundance: NA

CDR3aa: CASSLRDENTEAFF
CDR3nt: TGTGCCAGCAGCCTTAGGGACGAGAACACTGAAGCTTTCTTT
j_gene: TRBJ1-1
v_gene: TRBV2
d_gene: NA
abundance: NA

CDR3aa: CAWGLDSTEAFF
CDR3nt: TGTGCCTGGGGACTCGATTCCACTGAAGCTTTCTTT
j_gene: TRBJ1-1
v_gene: TRBV30
d_gene: NA
abundance: NA

CDR3aa: CASSIRTSEHYNEQFF
CDR3nt: TGTGCCAGCAGCATACGCACTAGCGAACACTACAATGAGCAGTTCTTC
j_gene: TRBJ2-1
v_gene: TRBV9
d_gene: TRBD2
abundance: NA

CDR3aa: CASGPSGRTYEQYF
CDR3nt: TGTGCCAGCGGCCCTAGCGGGAGGACCTACGAGCAGTACTTC
j_gene: TRBJ2-7
v_gene: TRBV7-9
d_gene: TRBD2
abundance: NA

CDR3aa: CASSLLGAGYEQYF
CDR3nt: TGTGCCAGCAGTTTATTGGGGGCTGGGTACGAGCAGTACTTC
j_gene: TRBJ2-7
v_gene: TRBV27
d_gene: NA
abundance: NA

CDR3aa: CASSPPTGAEQYF
CDR3nt: TGTGCCAGCTCACCCCCGACAGGCGCCGAGCAGTACTTC
j_gene: TRBJ2-7
v_gene: TRBV18
d_gene: NA
abundance: few

CDR3aa: CSAPSPGTVYGYTF
CDR3nt: TGCAGTGCCCCGTCACCCGGGACAGTCTATGGCTACACCTTC
j_gene: TRBJ1-2
v_gene: TRBV20-1
d_gene: TRBD1
abundance: NA

CDR3aa: CASSQFGETQYF
CDR3nt: TGTGCCAGCAGCCAATTTGGGGAGACCCAGTACTTC
j_gene: TRBJ2-5
v_gene: TRBV16
d_gene: NA
abundance: NA

CDR3aa: CASIRGRGAKNIQYF
CDR3nt: TGTGCCAGCATTCGAGGGAGGGGGGCCAAAAACATTCAGTACTTC
j_gene: TRBJ2-4
v_gene: TRBV12-3/TRBV12-4
d_gene: NA
abundance: NA

CDR3aa: CASSLLGTEAFF
CDR3nt: TGTGCCAGCAGTTTACTCGGAACTGAAGCTTTCTTT
j_gene: TRBJ1-1
v_gene: TRBV27
d_gene: NA
abundance: NA

CDR3aa: CASSYTTEYEQYF
CDR3nt: TGTGCCAGCAGTTACACGACGGAATACGAGCAGTACTTC
j_gene: TRBJ2-7
v_gene: TRBV11-2
d_gene: NA
abundance: NA

CDR3aa: CAWEDAYEQYF
CDR3nt: TGTGCCTGGGAGGACGCCTACGAGCAGTACTTC
j_gene: TRBJ2-7
v_gene: TRBV30
d_gene: NA
abundance: NA

CDR3aa: CSVEGGGKKQFF
CDR3nt: TGCAGCGTTGAAGGTGGGGGGAAAAAGCAGTTCTTC
j_gene: TRBJ2-1
v_gene: TRBV29-1
d_gene: NA
abundance: once

CDR3aa: CRYGGPDGLNEQFF
CDR3nt: TGCAGGTACGGCGGCCCTGATGGGCTCAATGAGCAGTTCTTC
j_gene: TRBJ2-1
v_gene: TRBV20-1
d_gene: NA
abundance: NA

CDR3aa: CSARSQVELYEQYF
CDR3nt: TGCAGTGCTAGATCCCAAGTTGAGCTTTACGAGCAGTACTTC
j_gene: TRBJ2-7
v_gene: TRBV20-1
d_gene: NA
abundance: once

CDR3aa: CASSTFRQLQYYGYTF
CDR3nt: TGTGCCAGCAGTACCTTCCGACAGCTGCAATACTATGGCTACACCTTC
j_gene: TRBJ1-2
v_gene: TRBV28
d_gene: NA
abundance: NA

CDR3aa: CSAREHLGLETQYF
CDR3nt: TGCAGTGCTAGAGAGCATCTAGGGCTAGAGACCCAGTACTTC
j_gene: TRBJ2-5
v_gene: TRBV20-1
d_gene: NA
abundance: NA

CDR3aa: CASSLDSPRYNEQFF
CDR3nt: TGTGCCAGCAGTTTAGACTCCCCCCGCTACAATGAGCAGTTCTTC
j_gene: TRBJ2-1
v_gene: TRBV27
d_gene: NA
abundance: NA

CDR3aa: CASSLPGGNQPQHF
CDR3nt: TGTGCCAGCAGTTTACCAGGGGGCAATCAGCCCCAGCATTTT
j_gene: TRBJ1-5
v_gene: TRBV27
d_gene: NA
abundance: few

CDR3aa: CSARVRESGYGYTF
CDR3nt: TGCAGTGCTAGAGTCCGGGAGAGTGGCTATGGCTACACCTTC
j_gene: TRBJ1-2
v_gene: TRBV20-1
d_gene: NA
abundance: NA

CDR3aa: CASSSGTSGRSRTDTQYF
CDR3nt: TGTGCCAGCAGTTCCGGGACTAGCGGGAGAAGTCGGACAGATACGCAGTATTTT
j_gene: TRBJ2-3
v_gene: TRBV28
d_gene: TRBD2
abundance: NA

CDR3aa: CSARRGGLAGDTQYF
CDR3nt: TGCAGTGCTAGACGGGGGGGACTTGCAGGGGATACGCAGTATTTT
j_gene: TRBJ2-3
v_gene: TRBV20-1
d_gene: TRBD2
abundance: few

CDR3aa: CASRGVAGGPDTQYF
CDR3nt: TGTGCCAGCAGGGGGGTAGCGGGAGGACCAGATACGCAGTATTTT
j_gene: TRBJ2-3
v_gene: TRBV2
d_gene: TRBD2
abundance: once

CDR3aa: CASSLDGAVNTEAFF
CDR3nt: TGTGCCAGCAGCTTAGATGGGGCAGTCAACACTGAAGCTTTCTTT
j_gene: TRBJ1-1
v_gene: TRBV7-9
d_gene: NA
abundance: NA

CDR3aa: CASSVGDRAGTEAFF
CDR3nt: TGTGCCAGCAGCGTAGGGGACAGGGCGGGCACTGAAGCTTTCTTT
j_gene: TRBJ1-1
v_gene: TRBV9
d_gene: TRBD1
abundance: NA

CDR3aa: CASSSHHPGQGETQYF
CDR3nt: TGTGCCAGCAGCAGCCATCATCCCGGACAGGGGGAAACCCAGTACTTC
j_gene: TRBJ2-5
v_gene: TRBV21-1
d_gene: NA
abundance: NA

CDR3aa: CASSWITSYEQYF
CDR3nt: TGTGCCAGCAGCTGGATAACTAGCTACGAGCAGTACTTC
j_gene: TRBJ2-7
v_gene: TRBV7-9
d_gene: NA
abundance: NA

CDR3aa: CASGLQAFF
CDR3nt: TGTGCTAGTGGTTTACAAGCTTTCTTT
j_gene: TRBJ1-1
v_gene: TRBV12-5
d_gene: NA
abundance: few

CDR3aa: CASSYGLAGASNEQFF
CDR3nt: TGCGCCAGCAGCTATGGACTAGCGGGGGCAAGCAATGAGCAGTTCTTC
j_gene: TRBJ2-1
v_gene: TRBV5-1
d_gene: TRBD2
abundance: NA

CDR3aa: CASSSDSSGRGWEQFF
CDR3nt: TGTGCCAGCAGCTCCGACTCTAGCGGGAGAGGGTGGGAGCAGTTCTTC
j_gene: TRBJ2-1
v_gene: TRBV5-6
d_gene: TRBD2
abundance: NA

CDR3aa: CASSYDSLTGELFF
CDR3nt: TGTGCCAGCAGTTACGATTCACTCACCGGGGAGCTGTTTTTT
j_gene: TRBJ2-2
v_gene: TRBV6-5
d_gene: NA
abundance: NA

CDR3aa: CASSLERGGNEQFF
CDR3nt: TGTGCCAGCAGCTTAGAGCGGGGGGGGAATGAGCAGTTCTTC
j_gene: TRBJ2-1
v_gene: TRBV11-2
d_gene: TRBD2
abundance: NA